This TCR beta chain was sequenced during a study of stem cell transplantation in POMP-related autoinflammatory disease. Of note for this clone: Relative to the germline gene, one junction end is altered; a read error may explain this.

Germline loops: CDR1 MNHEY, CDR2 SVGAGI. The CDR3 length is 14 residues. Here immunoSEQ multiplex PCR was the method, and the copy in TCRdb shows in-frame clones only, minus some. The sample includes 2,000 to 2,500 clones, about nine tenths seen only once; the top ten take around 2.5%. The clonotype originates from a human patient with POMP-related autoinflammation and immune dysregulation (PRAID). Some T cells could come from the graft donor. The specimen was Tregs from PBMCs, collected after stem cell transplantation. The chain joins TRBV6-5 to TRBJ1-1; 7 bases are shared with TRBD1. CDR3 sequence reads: CASSDSYRGTEAFF. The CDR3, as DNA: TGTGCCAGCAGTGACTCTTACAGGGGCACTGAAGCTTTCTTT.